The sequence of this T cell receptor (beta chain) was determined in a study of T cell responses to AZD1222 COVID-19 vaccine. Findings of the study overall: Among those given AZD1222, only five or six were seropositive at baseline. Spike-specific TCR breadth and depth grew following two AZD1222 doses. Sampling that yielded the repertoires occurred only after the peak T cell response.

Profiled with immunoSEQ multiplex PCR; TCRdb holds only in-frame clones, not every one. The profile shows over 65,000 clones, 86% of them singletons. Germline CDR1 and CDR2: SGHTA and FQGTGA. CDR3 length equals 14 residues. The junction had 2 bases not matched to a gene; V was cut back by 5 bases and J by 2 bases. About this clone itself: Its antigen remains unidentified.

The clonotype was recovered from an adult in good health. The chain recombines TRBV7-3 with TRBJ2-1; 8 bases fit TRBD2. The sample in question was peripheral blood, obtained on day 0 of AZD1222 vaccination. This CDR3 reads CASSQGLAYNEQFF. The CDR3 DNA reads TGTGCCAGCAGCCAGGGACTAGCCTACAATGAGCAGTTCTTC.